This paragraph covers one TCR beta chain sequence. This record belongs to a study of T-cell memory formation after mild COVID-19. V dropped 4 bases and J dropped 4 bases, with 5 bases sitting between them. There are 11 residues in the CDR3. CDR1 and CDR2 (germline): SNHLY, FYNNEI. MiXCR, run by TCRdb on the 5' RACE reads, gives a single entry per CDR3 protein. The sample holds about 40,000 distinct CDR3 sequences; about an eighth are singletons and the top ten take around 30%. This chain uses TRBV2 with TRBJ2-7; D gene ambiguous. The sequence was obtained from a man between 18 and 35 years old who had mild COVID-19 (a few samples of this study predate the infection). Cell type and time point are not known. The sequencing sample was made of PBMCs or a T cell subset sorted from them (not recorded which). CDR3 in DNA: TGTGCCAGCAGTGTCCAATACGAGCAGTACTTC. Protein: CASSVQYEQYF.